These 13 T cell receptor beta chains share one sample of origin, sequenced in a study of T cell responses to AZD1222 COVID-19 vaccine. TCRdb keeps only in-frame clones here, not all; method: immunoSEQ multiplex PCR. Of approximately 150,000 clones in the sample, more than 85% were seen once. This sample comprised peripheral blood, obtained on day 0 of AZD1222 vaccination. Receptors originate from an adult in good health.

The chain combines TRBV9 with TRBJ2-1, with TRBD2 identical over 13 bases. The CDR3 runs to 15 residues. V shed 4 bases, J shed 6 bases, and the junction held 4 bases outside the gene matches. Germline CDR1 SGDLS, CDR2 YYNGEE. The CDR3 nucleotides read TGTGCCAGCAGCTCCGGGACTAGCGGGGTCAATGAGCAGTTCTTC. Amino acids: CASSSGTSGVNEQFF.

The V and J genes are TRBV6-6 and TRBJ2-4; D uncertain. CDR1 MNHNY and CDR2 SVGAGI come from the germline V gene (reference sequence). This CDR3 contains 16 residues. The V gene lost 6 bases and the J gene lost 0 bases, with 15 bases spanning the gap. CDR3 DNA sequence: TGTGCCAGCAGCCCCAGCCGGATTATAGCCAAAAACATTCAGTACTTC. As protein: CASSPSRIIAKNIQYF.

The CDR3 loop reads CASSSFGTQYF. The CDR3 coding sequence is TGTGCCAGCAGCTCTTTTGGGACCCAGTACTTC. V usage is TRBV3-1 (or the pseudogene TRBV3-2) and J usage is TRBJ2-5; unclear D gene. CDR3 length: 11 amino acids. Germline V gene sequence: CDR1 LGHDT, CDR2 YNNKEL (reference sequence). Trimming stripped 5 bases from V and 7 bases from J, with 8 bases between.

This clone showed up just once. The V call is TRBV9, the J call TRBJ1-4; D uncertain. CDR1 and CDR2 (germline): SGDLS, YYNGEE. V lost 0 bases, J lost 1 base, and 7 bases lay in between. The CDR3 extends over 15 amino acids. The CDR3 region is CASSVGLLTNEKLFF. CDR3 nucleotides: TGTGCCAGCAGCGTAGGTCTCCTAACTAATGAAAAACTGTTTTTT.

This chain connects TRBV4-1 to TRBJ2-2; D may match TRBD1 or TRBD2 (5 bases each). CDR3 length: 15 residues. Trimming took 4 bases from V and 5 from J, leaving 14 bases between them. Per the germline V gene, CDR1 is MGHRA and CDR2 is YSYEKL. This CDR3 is CASSRDGIVTGELFF. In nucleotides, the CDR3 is TGCGCCAGCAGCCGGGACGGGATTGTGACCGGGGAGCTGTTTTTT.

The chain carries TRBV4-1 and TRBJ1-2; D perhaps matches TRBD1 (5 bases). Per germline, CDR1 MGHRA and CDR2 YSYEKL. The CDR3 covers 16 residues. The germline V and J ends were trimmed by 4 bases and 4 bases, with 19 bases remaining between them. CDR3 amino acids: CASSRGAGTTVYGYTF. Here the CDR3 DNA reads TGCGCCAGCAGCCGCGGGGCCGGTACGACAGTCTATGGCTACACCTTC.

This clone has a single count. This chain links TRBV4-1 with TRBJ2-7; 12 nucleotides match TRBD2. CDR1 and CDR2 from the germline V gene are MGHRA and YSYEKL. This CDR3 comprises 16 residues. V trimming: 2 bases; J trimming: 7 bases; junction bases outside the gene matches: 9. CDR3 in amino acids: CASSQHPGLAGWEQYF. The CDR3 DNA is TGCGCCAGCAGCCAACATCCGGGACTAGCGGGTTGGGAGCAGTACTTC.

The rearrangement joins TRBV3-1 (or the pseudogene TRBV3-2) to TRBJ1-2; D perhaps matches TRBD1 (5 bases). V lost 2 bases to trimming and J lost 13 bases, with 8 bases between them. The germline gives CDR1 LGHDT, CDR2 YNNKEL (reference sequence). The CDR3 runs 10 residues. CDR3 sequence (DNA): TGTGCCAGCAGCCAAAGGGACCCCACCTTC. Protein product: CASSQRDPTF.

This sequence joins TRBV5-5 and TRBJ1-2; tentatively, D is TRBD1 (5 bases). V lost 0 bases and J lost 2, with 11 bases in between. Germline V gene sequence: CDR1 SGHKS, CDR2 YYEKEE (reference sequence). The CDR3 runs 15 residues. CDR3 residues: CASSLVGAGNYGYTF. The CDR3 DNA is TGTGCCAGCAGCTTGGTCGGGGCGGGGAACTATGGCTACACCTTC.

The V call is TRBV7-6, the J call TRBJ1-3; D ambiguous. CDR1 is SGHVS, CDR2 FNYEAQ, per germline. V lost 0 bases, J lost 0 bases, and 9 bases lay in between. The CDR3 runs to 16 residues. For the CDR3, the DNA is TGTGCCAGCAGCTTAGCGGGCAGCTACTCTGGAAACACCATATATTTT. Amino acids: CASSLAGSYSGNTIYF. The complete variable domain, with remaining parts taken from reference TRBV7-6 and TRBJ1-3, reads GAGVSQSPRYKVTKRGQDVALRCDPISGHVSLYWYRQALGQGPEFLTYFNYEAQQDKSGLPNDRFSAERPEGSISTLTIQRTEQRDSAMYRCASSLAGSYSGNTIYFGEGSWLTVV.

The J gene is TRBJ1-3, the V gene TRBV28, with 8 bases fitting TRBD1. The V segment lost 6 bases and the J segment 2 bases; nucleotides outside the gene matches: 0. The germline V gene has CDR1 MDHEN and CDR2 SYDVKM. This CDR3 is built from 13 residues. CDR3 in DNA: TGTGCCAGCAGACAGGGGGCTGGAAACACCATATATTTT. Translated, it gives CASRQGAGNTIYF.

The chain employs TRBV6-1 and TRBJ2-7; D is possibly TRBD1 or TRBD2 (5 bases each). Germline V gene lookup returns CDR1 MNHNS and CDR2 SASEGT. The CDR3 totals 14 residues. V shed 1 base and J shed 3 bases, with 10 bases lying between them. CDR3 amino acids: CASSEGGRLYEQYF. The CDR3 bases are TGTGCCAGCAGTGAAGGGGGACGTCTCTACGAGCAGTACTTC.

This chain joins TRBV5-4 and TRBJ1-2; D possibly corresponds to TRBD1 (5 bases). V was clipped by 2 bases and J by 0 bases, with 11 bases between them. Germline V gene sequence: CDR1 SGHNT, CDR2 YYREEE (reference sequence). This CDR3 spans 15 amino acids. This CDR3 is CASSLPTATNYGYTF. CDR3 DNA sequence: TGTGCCAGCAGCTTACCGACAGCTACTAACTATGGCTACACCTTC.